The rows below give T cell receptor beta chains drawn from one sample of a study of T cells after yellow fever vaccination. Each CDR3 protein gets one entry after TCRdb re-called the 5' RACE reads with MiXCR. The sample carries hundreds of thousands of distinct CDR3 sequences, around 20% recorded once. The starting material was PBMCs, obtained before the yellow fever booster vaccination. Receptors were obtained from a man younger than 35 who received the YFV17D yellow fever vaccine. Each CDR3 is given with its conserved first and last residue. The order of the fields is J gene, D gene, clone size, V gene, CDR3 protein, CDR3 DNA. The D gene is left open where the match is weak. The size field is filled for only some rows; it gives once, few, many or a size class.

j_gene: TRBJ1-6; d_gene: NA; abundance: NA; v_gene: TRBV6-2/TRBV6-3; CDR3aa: CASSHRARNSPLHF; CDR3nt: TGTGCCAGCAGTCACAGGGCCCGGAATTCACCCCTCCACTTT
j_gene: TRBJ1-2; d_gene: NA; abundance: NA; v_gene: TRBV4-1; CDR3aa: CASSQVPSSPYGYTF; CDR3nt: TGCGCCAGCAGCCAAGTTCCCTCCTCGCCGTATGGCTACACCTTC
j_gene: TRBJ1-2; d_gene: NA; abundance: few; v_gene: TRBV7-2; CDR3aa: CASRSGTGYTF; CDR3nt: TGTGCCAGCAGGTCCGGGACAGGCTACACCTTC
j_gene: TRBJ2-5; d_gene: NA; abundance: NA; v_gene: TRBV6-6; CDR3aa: CASSQRRVETQYF; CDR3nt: TGTGCCAGCAGCCAGCGGAGGGTAGAGACCCAGTACTTC
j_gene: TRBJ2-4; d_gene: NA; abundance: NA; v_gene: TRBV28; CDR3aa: CASSFPGRFKNIQYF; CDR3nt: TGTGCCAGCAGTTTTCCGGGACGTTTCAAAAACATTCAGTACTTC
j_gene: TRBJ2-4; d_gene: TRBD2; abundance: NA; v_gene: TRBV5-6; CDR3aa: CASSWGFGTSGRGAKNIQYF; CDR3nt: TGTGCCAGCAGCTGGGGGTTCGGGACTAGCGGACGGGGAGCCAAAAACATTCAGTACTTC
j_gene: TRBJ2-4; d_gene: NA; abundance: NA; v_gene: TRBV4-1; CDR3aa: CASSQDTLAKNIQYF; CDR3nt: TGCGCCAGCAGCCAAGATACGCTAGCCAAAAACATTCAGTACTTC
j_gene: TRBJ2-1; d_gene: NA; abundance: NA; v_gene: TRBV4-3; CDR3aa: CASSQDDNYNEQFF; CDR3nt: TGCGCCAGCAGCCAAGATGACAATTACAATGAGCAGTTCTTC
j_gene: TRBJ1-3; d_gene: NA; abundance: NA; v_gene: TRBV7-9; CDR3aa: CASEDGLNSGNTIYF; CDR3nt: TGTGCCAGCGAGGACGGGTTGAACTCTGGAAACACCATATATTTT
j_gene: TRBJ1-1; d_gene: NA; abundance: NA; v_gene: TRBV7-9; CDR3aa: CASSTGVNTEAFF; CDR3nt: TGTGCCAGCAGCACCGGGGTAAACACTGAAGCTTTCTTT
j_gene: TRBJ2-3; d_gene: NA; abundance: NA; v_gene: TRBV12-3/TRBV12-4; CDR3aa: CASSLDGEDTQYF; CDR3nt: TGTGCCAGCAGTTTAGACGGGGAAGATACGCAGTATTTT
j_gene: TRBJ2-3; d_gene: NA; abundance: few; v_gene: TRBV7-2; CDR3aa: CASKRGVSTDTQYF; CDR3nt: TGTGCCAGCAAAAGGGGGGTTAGCACAGATACGCAGTATTTT
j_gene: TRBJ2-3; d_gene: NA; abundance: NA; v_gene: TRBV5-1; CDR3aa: CASSYRVGDTQYF; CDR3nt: TGCGCCAGCAGCTACAGGGTGGGGGATACGCAGTATTTT
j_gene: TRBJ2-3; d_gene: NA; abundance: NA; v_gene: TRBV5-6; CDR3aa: CASSQVGDWGTDTQYF; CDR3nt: TGTGCCAGCAGCCAAGTGGGGGATTGGGGCACAGATACGCAGTATTTT
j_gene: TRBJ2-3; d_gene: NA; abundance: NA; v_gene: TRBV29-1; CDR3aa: CSVDGAPALDTQYF; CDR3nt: TGCAGCGTTGACGGGGCCCCGGCACTTGATACGCAGTATTTT
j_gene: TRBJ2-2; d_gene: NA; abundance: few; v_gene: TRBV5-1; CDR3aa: CASNFAGELFF; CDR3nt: TGCGCCAGCAACTTTGCCGGGGAGCTGTTTTTT
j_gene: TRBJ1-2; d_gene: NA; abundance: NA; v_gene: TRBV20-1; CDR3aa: CSARDPLAAYYGYTF; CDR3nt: TGCAGTGCTAGAGATCCATTGGCAGCCTACTATGGCTACACCTTC